This T cell receptor (beta chain) was identified during a study of regulatory T cells. Whole-study findings and limits: Regulatory T cells from CD3G-deficient patients were less diverse than autologous conventional CD4+ cells and control regulatory cells. Unique productive TRB reads were about tenfold lower in patient Treg samples than controls.

As regards this clone: Its antigen is not known.

Trimming took 5 bases from V and 0 from J, leaving 8 bases between them. The germline CDR1 and CDR2 sequences are MNHNY and SVGAGI (reference sequence). The CDR3 has 14 amino acids. Primers: 52 TRBV forward and 13 TRBJ reverse. Assay used: immunoSEQ multiplex PCR; TCRdb lists only in-frame clones, some missing. The profile covers some 6,100 clones, with roughly nine tenths appearing a single time and approximately 2% taken by the ten largest. CD4+ T cells were divided by sorting: CD25-high CD127-low Tregs, CD25-low CD127-high conventional cells. The chain joins TRBV6-6 to TRBJ2-1; D unresolved. The clonotype originates from a person aged 18 to 30 with CD3G deficiency. Sequencing was done on a sample of CD4+ Tregs sorted from blood. This CDR3 reads CASSRWSSYNEQFF. The CDR3 nucleotides read TGTGCCAGCAGTCGCTGGAGCTCCTACAATGAGCAGTTCTTC.